These 20 T cell receptor beta chains were all obtained from the same sample, sequenced in a study of cytomegalovirus exposure and HLA in healthy donors. 13 Jbeta primers and 60 Vbeta primers were used for the PCR. TCRdb keeps only in-frame clones here, not all; method: immunoSEQ multiplex PCR. The sample lists around 150,000 clones, roughly 81% occurring once. The source material was PBMCs. The receptor source for this set is a man aged 18 to 30 in good health and CMV-seropositive.

J is TRBJ2-7 and V is TRBV7-6; 7 bases are a match to TRBD2. Germline loops: CDR1 SGHVS, CDR2 FNYEAQ. The CDR3 length is 14 residues. V lost 1 base to trimming and J lost 5 bases; unmatched junction nucleotides: 5. The CDR3 loop is CASSLVRGVDEQYF. The CDR3 DNA sequence: TGTGCCAGCAGCTTAGTTCGGGGGGTCGACGAGCAGTACTTC.

The V and J genes are TRBV5-1 and TRBJ1-6; D unclear. There are 15 residues in the CDR3. The V gene's germline CDR1 is SGHRS and CDR2 YFSETQ. V lost 0 bases and J 3 bases, leaving 7 bases between the germline ends. The chain's CDR3 is CASSLDQNYNSPLHF. As DNA, the CDR3 is TGCGCCAGCAGCTTGGATCAGAACTATAATTCACCCCTCCACTTT.

The chain recombines TRBV9 with TRBJ1-1; D unresolved. The CDR3 runs to 15 residues. Germline CDR1 and CDR2: SGDLS and YYNGEE. Trimming removed 0 bases from V and 0 bases from J, with 9 bases in between. The CDR3 nucleotides read TGTGCCAGCAGCGTAGGTAGCAGCATGAACACTGAAGCTTTCTTT. It yields the protein CASSVGSSMNTEAFF. The whole variable domain, remainder taken from reference TRBV9 and TRBJ1-1, is DSGVTQTPKHLITATGQRVTLRCSPRSGDLSVYWYQQSLDQGLQFLIQYYNGEERAKGNILERFSAQQFPDLHSELNLSSLELGDSALYFCASSVGSSMNTEAFFGQGTRLTVV.

This clone was observed once. The chain recombines TRBV7-2 with TRBJ2-7; 11 bases align to TRBD1. CDR3 length equals 14 residues. From germline, CDR1 is SGHTA and CDR2 FQGNSA. V shed 7 bases, J shed 3 bases, and the junction held 5 bases outside the gene matches. The CDR3, as DNA: TGTGCCAGCAATGGACAGGGGGCAGGCTACGAGCAGTACTTC. Translating it yields CASNGQGAGYEQYF. The whole variable domain, filled in from reference TRBV7-2 and TRBJ2-7, reads GAGVSQSPSNKVTEKGKDVELRCDPISGHTALYWYRQSLGQGLEFLIYFQGNSAPDKSGLPSDRFSAERTGGSVSTLTIQRTQQEDSAVYLCASNGQGAGYEQYFGPGTRLTVT.

V gene TRBV20-1 combines with J gene TRBJ1-1; the D is unclear. Per the germline V gene, CDR1 is DFQATT and CDR2 is SNEGSKA (reference sequence). The CDR3 has 11 residues. Trimming took off 5 bases at V and 5 bases at J, with 9 bases between the two ends. This chain's CDR3 is CSAFRETEAFF. DNA for the CDR3: TGCAGTGCTTTCCGGGAGACTGAAGCTTTCTTT.

The J gene is TRBJ2-3, the V gene TRBV11-3; 13 bases align to TRBD2. Germline V gives CDR1 SGHNT, CDR2 YENEEA. Trimming cost V 5 bases and J 8 bases; bases outside gene matches: 4. This CDR3 comprises 14 residues. CDR3: CASSRTSGGGTQYF. CDR3 sequence (DNA): TGTGCCAGCAGCCGGACTAGCGGGGGTGGTACGCAGTATTTT.

V usage is TRBV2 and J usage is TRBJ2-1; D not certain. Germline lookup yields CDR1 SNHLY and CDR2 FYNNEI. Trimming stripped 7 bases from V and 6 bases from J, with 16 bases between. CDR3 size: 14 residues. The CDR3 here is CASTEELPGNEQFF. For the CDR3, the DNA is TGTGCCAGCACAGAAGAATTACCGGGCAATGAGCAGTTCTTC. Based on the CDR3 plus reference TRBV2 and TRBJ2-1, the full variable domain is EPEVTQTPSHQVTQMGQEVILRCVPISNHLYFYWYRQILGQKVEFLVSFYNNEISEKSEIFDDQFSVERPDGSNFTLKIRSTKLEDSAMYFCASTEELPGNEQFFGPGTRLTVL.

The J gene is TRBJ1-5, the V gene TRBV19; no reliable D call. V was trimmed by 4 bases and J by 4 bases, leaving 8 bases between them. Per germline, CDR1 LNHDA and CDR2 SQIVND (reference sequence). The CDR3 loop spans 13 amino acids. In DNA, the CDR3 is TGTGCCAGTAGTAGGAGGGCAAATCAGCCCCAGCATTTT. Protein: CASSRRANQPQHF.

The rearrangement joins TRBV5-6 to TRBJ1-1, with 11 positions matching TRBD1. With 4 bases clipped from V and 4 bases from J, the junction kept 9 bases outside the gene matches. The CDR3 runs 16 residues. Per germline, CDR1 SGHDT and CDR2 YYEEEE. The CDR3 bases are TGTGCCAGCAGCCCGACCGGGACAGGGGGTCGCACTGAAGCTTTCTTT. Amino acids: CASSPTGTGGRTEAFF. The full variable domain, completed using reference TRBV5-6 and TRBJ1-1, is DAGVTQSPTHLIKTRGQQVTLRCSPKSGHDTVSWYQQALGQGPQFIFQYYEEEERQRGNFPDRFSGHQFPNYSSELNVNALLLGDSALYLCASSPTGTGGRTEAFFGQGTRLTVV.

This clone was counted once. This sequence joins TRBV9 and TRBJ1-3; TRBD1 agrees at 7 bases. V trimming: 4 bases; J trimming: 7 bases; junction bases outside the gene matches: 8. CDR3 size: 14 residues. Germline lookup yields CDR1 SGDLS and CDR2 YYNGEE. The CDR3 sequence is CASSPRTGVNTIYF. The CDR3, as DNA: TGTGCCAGCAGCCCGCGGACAGGAGTTAACACCATATATTTT.

The chain links TRBV5-1 to TRBJ1-2, with TRBD1 matching over 7 bases. After removal of 6 bases from V and 8 bases from J, the junction contained 10 bases not matched to a gene. The V gene's germline CDR1 is SGHRS and CDR2 YFSETQ. CDR3 size: 13 residues. CDR3 bases: TGCGCCAGCACAGACAGGGAGGAAGGCGGCTACACCTTC. Amino acids: CASTDREEGGYTF.

The chain joins TRBV10-3 to TRBJ2-2, with D tentatively TRBD2 (6 bases). Germline loops: CDR1 ENHRY, CDR2 SYGVKD. The V gene lost 7 bases and the J gene lost 6 bases, with 15 bases spanning the gap. The CDR3 has 14 residues. The DNA of the CDR3 is TGTGCCATCATGGACTATAGCCGTCCCGGGGAGCTGTTTTTT. As protein: CAIMDYSRPGELFF.

The V and J genes are TRBV23-1 and TRBJ1-2; D gene ambiguous. TRBV23-1 is recorded as an ORF, its role being uncertain. The CDR3 sequence is 15 residues long. Trimming cost V 4 bases and J 0 bases, with 12 bases left between them. Here the CDR3 reads CASSLVRRANYGYTF. The CDR3 nucleotides read TGCGCCAGCAGTCTCGTCCGAAGAGCTAACTATGGCTACACCTTC.

This chain connects TRBV7-9 to TRBJ2-5; TRBD1 might be the D (6 bases). There are 13 residues in the CDR3. Between the trimmed V and J ends, which lost 7 bases and 5 bases, there was a span of 14 bases. Per the germline V gene, CDR1 is SEHNR and CDR2 is FQNEAQ (reference sequence). The CDR3 DNA reads as TGTGCCAGCAAGGGGCAGGGGAGCGAGACCCAGTACTTC. This gives the protein CASKGQGSETQYF.

This clone has just one count. The chain combines TRBV18 with TRBJ2-7; 7 nucleotides match TRBD1. The CDR3 sequence is 17 residues long. The V segment lost 0 bases and the J segment 3 bases; nucleotides outside the gene matches: 11. The germline CDR1 and CDR2 sequences are KGHSH and LQKENI. Here the CDR3 DNA reads TGTGCCAGCTCACCACCGGGTCGAGACAGGGTTTACTACGAGCAGTACTTC. Encoded protein: CASSPPGRDRVYYEQYF.

This clone occurred once. The chain employs TRBV9 and TRBJ2-1; no firm D call. This CDR3 is built from 14 residues. V was shortened by 0 bases and J by 1 base, with 5 bases between the two germline ends. Germline values: CDR1 SGDLS, CDR2 YYNGEE. The CDR3, as DNA: TGTGCCAGCAGCGTAGGTTCATCCTACAATGAGCAGTTCTTC. Translated: CASSVGSSYNEQFF.

The chain joins TRBV5-4 to TRBJ1-2; D gene ambiguous. V lost 4 bases, J lost 0 bases, and 7 bases lay in between. This CDR3 contains 13 residues. CDR1 and CDR2 (germline): SGHNT, YYREEE (reference sequence). CDR3 coding DNA: TGTGCCAGCAGCCCCGGTCCTAACTATGGCTACACCTTC. It encodes CASSPGPNYGYTF.

The V call is TRBV7-2, the J call TRBJ2-5; 13 nucleotides match TRBD2. V trimming: 3 bases; J trimming: 5 bases; junction bases outside the gene matches: 3. The length of the CDR3 is 15 residues. Germline assignment: CDR1 SGHTA and CDR2 FQGNSA. The CDR3 sequence is CASSLGLAGSETQYF. The CDR3 DNA sequence: TGTGCCAGCAGCTTGGGACTAGCGGGGTCTGAGACCCAGTACTTC.

This clone showed up just a few times. This chain joins TRBV7-2 and TRBJ2-1, with a possible D match to TRBD1 (5 bases). The CDR3 is made up of 13 amino acids. Germline V gene data show CDR1 as SGHTA and CDR2 as FQGNSA. Trimming cost V 5 bases and J 8 bases, with 13 bases left between them. CDR3 bases: TGTGCCAGCAGCATCTACAGGTCCGATGAGCAGTTCTTC. Amino acid sequence: CASSIYRSDEQFF.

J is TRBJ1-6 and V is TRBV6-1; D is perhaps TRBD1 (5 bases). CDR1 MNHNS and CDR2 SASEGT come from the germline V gene. This CDR3 has 13 amino acids. The V gene lost 6 bases and the J gene lost 9 bases, with 12 bases spanning the gap. The CDR3 DNA follows: TGTGCCAGCAGAAATGTCGACAGTTCACCCCTCCACTTT. Protein: CASRNVDSSPLHF.